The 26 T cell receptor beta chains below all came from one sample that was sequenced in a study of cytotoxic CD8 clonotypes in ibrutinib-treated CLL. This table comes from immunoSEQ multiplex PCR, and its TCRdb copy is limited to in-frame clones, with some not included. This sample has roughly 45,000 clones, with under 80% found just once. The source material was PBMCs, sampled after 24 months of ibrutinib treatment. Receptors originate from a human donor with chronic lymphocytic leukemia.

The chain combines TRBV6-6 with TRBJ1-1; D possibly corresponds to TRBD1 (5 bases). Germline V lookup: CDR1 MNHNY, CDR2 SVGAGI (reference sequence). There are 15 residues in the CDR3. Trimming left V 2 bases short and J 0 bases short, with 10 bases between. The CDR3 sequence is CASSYGGIMNTEAFF. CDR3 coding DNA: TGTGCCAGCAGTTACGGGGGTATCATGAACACTGAAGCTTTCTTT.

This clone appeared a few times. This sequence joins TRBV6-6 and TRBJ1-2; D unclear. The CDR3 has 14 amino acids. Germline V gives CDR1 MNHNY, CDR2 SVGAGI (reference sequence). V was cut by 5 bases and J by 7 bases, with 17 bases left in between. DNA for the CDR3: TGTGCCAGCAGTCCCCAGGAGATCAGAGGTGGCTACACCTTC. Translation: CASSPQEIRGGYTF.

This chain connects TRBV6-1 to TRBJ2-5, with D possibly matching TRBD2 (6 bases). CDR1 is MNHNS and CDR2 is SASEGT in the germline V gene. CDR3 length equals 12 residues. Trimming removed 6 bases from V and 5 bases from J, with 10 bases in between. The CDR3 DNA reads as TGTGCCAGCAGAACTAGCCCTGAGACCCAGTACTTC. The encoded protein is CASRTSPETQYF.

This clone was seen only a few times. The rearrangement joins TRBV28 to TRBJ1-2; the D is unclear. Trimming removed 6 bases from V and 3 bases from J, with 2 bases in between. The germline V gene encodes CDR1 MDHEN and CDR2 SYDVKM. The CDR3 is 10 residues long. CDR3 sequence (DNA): TGTGCCAGCAGCGACTATGGCTACACCTTC. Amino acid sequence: CASSDYGYTF.

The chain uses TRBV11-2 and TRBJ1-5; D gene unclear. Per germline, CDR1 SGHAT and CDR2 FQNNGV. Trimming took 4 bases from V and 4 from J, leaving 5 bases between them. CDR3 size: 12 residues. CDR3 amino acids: CASSSGNQPQHF. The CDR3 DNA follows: TGTGCCAGCAGCTCAGGTAATCAGCCCCAGCATTTT.

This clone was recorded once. CDR3 amino acids: CASSQEPTGFSEAFF. DNA of the CDR3: TGCGCCAGCAGCCAAGAACCGACAGGTTTCTCTGAAGCTTTCTTT. The rearrangement joins TRBV4-1 to TRBJ1-1; possibly TRBD1 for D (6 bases). The V and J ends lost 0 bases and 6 bases respectively, with 14 bases between them. Germline V gene data show CDR1 as MGHRA and CDR2 as YSYEKL. The CDR3 is made up of 15 amino acids.

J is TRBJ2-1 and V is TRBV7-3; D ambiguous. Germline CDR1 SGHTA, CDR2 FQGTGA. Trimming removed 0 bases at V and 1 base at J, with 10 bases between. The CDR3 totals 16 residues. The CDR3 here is CASSLTPSSSYNEQFF. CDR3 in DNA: TGTGCCAGCAGCTTAACCCCCTCTAGTTCCTACAATGAGCAGTTCTTC.

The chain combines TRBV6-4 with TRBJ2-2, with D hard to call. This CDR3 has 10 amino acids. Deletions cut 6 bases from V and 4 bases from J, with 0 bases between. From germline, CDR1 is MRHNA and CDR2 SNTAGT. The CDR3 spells CASSTGELFF. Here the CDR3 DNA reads TGTGCCAGCAGCACCGGGGAGCTGTTTTTT.

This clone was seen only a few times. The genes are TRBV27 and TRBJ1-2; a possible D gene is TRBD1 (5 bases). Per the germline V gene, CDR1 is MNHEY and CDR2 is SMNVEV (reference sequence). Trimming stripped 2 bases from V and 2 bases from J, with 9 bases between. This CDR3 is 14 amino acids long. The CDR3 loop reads CASSLRGGNYGYTF. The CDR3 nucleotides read TGTGCCAGCAGTTTAAGGGGCGGGAACTATGGCTACACCTTC.

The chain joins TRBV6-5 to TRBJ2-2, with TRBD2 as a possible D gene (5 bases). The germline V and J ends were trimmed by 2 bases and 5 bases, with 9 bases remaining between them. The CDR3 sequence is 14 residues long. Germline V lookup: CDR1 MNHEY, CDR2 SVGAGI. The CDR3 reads CASSYGGGTGELFF. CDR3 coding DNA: TGTGCCAGCAGTTACGGCGGAGGTACCGGGGAGCTGTTTTTT.

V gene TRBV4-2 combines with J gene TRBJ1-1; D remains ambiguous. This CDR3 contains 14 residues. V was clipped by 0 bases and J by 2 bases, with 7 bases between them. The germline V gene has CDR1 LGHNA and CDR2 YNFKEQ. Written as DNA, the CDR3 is TGTGCCAGCAGCCAAGAGTGGCACAACACTGAAGCTTTCTTT. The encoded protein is CASSQEWHNTEAFF.

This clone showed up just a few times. In DNA, the CDR3 is TGTGCCAGCAGCCAAGATTCCTCGCGAGTCTATGGCTACACCTTC. Translation gives CASSQDSSRVYGYTF. This chain links TRBV4-2 with TRBJ1-2; D ambiguous. V lost 0 bases and J lost 4, with 12 bases in between. The germline CDR1 and CDR2 sequences are LGHNA and YNFKEQ. The CDR3 is made up of 15 amino acids.

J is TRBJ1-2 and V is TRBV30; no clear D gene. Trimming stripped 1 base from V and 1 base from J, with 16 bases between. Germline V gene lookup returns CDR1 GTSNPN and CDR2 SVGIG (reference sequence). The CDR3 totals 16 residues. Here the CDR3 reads CAWSATVPTRNYGYTF. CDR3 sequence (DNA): TGTGCCTGGAGTGCCACTGTCCCGACACGTAACTATGGCTACACCTTC.

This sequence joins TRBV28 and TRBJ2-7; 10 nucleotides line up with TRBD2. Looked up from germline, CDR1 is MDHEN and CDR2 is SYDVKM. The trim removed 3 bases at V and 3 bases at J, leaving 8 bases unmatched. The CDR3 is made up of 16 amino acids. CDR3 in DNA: TGTGCCAGCAGTTTCCGGACTAGCGGAGTGAACTACGAGCAGTACTTC. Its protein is CASSFRTSGVNYEQYF.

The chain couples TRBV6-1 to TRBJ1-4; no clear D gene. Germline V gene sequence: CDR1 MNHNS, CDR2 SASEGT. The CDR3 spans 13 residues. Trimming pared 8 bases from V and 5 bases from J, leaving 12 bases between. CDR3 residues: CASAWQLNEKLFF. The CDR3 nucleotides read TGTGCCAGCGCTTGGCAGTTAAATGAAAAACTGTTTTTT.

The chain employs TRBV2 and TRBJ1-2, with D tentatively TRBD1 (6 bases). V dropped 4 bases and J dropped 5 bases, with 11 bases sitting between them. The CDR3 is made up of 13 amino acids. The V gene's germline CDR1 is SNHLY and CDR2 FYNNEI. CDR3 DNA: TGTGCCAGCAGTGGGGGGCAGGATTATGGCTACACCTTC. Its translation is CASSGGQDYGYTF. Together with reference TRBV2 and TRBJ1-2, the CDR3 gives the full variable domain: EPEVTQTPSHQVTQMGQEVILRCVPISNHLYFYWYRQILGQKVEFLVSFYNNEISEKSEIFDDQFSVERPDGSNFTLKIRSTKLEDSAMYFCASSGGQDYGYTFGSGTRLTVV.

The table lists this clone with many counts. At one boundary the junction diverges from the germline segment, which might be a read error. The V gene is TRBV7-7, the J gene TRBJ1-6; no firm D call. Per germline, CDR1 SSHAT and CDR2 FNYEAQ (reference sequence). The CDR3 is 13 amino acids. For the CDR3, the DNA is TGTGCTAGCAGCTTAGGGTTTAATTCACCCCTCCACTTT. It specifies CASSLGFNSPLHF.

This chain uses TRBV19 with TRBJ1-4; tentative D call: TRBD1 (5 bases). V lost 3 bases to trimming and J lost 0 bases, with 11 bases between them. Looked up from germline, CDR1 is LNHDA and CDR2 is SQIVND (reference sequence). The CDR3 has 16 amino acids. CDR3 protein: CASSIPQGPTNEKLFF. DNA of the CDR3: TGTGCCAGTAGTATCCCCCAGGGACCAACTAATGAAAAACTGTTTTTT. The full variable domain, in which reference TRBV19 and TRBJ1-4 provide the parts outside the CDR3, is DGGITQSPKYLFRKEGQNVTLSCEQNLNHDAMYWYRQDPGQGLRLIYYSQIVNDFQKGDIAEGYSVSREKKESFPLTVTSAQKNPTAFYLCASSIPQGPTNEKLFFGSGTQLSVL.

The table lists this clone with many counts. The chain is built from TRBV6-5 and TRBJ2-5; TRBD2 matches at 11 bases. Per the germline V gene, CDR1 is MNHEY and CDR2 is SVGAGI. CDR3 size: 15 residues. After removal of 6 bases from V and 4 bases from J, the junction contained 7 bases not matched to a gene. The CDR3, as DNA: TGTGCCAGCAGCCGTAGCGGGGGGGCGGGAGAGACCCAGTACTTC. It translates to CASSRSGGAGETQYF.

The CDR3 sequence is CASSGGLAGASYNEQFF. CDR3 in DNA: TGTGCCAGCAGTGGGGGGCTGGCGGGGGCCTCCTACAATGAGCAGTTCTTC. The chain uses TRBV2 and TRBJ2-1, with D perhaps TRBD2 (7 bases). There are 17 residues in the CDR3. Germline CDR1 reads SNHLY; CDR2 reads FYNNEI. V shed 4 bases and J shed 0 bases, with 16 bases lying between them.

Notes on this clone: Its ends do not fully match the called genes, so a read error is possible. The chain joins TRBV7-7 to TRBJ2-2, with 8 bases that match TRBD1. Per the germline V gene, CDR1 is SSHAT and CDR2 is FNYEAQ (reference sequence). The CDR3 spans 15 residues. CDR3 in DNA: TGTGCTAGCAGCCCCAACCAGGGGGCGGTCGGGGAGCTGTTTTTT. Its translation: CASSPNQGAVGELFF. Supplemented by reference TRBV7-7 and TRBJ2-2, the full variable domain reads GAGVSQSPRYKVTKRGQDVTLRCDPISSHATLYWYQQALGQGPEFLTYFNYEAQPDKSGLPSDRFSAERPEGSISTLTIQRTEQRDSAMYRCASSPNQGAVGELFFGEGSRLTVL.

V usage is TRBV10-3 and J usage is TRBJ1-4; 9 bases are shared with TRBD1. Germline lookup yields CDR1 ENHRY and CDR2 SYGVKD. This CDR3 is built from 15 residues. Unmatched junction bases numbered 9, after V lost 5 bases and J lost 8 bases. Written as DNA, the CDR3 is TGTGCCATCAGTCGGGACAGGGCCTTTGGGGAAAAACTGTTTTTT. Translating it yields CAISRDRAFGEKLFF.

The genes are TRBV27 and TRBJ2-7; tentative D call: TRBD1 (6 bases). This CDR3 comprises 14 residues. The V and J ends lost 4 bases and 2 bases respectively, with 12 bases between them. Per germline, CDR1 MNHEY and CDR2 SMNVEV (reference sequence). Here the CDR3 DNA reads TGTGCCAGCAGTTCCTCCGGGACACCCTACGAGCAGTACTTC. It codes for CASSSSGTPYEQYF.

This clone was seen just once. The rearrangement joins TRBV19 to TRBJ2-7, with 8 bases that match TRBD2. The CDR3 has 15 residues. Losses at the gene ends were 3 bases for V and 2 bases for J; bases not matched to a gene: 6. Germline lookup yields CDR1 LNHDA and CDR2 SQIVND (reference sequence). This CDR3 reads CASSMAPGGAYEQYF. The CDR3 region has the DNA TGTGCCAGTAGTATGGCCCCGGGAGGGGCCTACGAGCAGTACTTC.

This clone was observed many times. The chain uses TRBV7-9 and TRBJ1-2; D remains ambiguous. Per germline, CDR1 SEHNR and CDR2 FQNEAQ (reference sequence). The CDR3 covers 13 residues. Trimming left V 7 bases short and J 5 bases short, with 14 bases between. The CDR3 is CASMDPSGYGYTF. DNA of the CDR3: TGTGCCAGCATGGATCCGTCGGGGTATGGCTACACCTTC.

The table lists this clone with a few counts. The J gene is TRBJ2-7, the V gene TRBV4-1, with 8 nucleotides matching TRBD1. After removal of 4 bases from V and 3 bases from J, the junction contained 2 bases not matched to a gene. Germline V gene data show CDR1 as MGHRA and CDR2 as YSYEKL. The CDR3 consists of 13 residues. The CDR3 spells CASSLDRGYEQYF. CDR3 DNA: TGCGCCAGCAGCCTCGACAGGGGCTACGAGCAGTACTTC.